A selection of T cell receptor beta chains follows, all from one sample in a study of shared clonotypes between healthy human individuals. The repertoire was sequenced with immunoSEQ multiplex PCR; TCRdb's copy has only in-frame clones and lacks some. The table records roughly 2,000,000 clones, around 96% of them present only once. The sample taken for sequencing was naive CD8+ T cells sorted from blood. These receptors all stem from a man younger than 35 in good health. Both conserved end residues are part of each CDR3. A D gene is named only where the DNA matches it firmly. Where a row states a size, it is once, few, many or the class of an expanded clone; other rows omit it.

j_call: TRBJ2-7
clone_size: few
v_call: TRBV5-1
d_call: -
cdr3_nt: TGCGCCAGCAGCTTGGCCGGGGGCGAGCAGTACTTC
cdr3_aa: CASSLAGGEQYF

j_call: TRBJ1-1
clone_size: -
v_call: TRBV4-1
d_call: -
cdr3_nt: TGCGCCAGCAGCCAAGATGGCGGGTTAGGGCACACTGAAGCTTTCTTT
cdr3_aa: CASSQDGGLGHTEAFF

j_call: TRBJ2-3
clone_size: once
v_call: TRBV4-3
d_call: TRBD2
cdr3_nt: TGCGCCAGCAGCCTCGTGACTAGCGGCACAGATACGCAGTATTTT
cdr3_aa: CASSLVTSGTDTQYF

j_call: TRBJ1-1
clone_size: -
v_call: TRBV7-9
d_call: -
cdr3_nt: TGTGCCAGCATCGTAGGGGGGGGAAACACTGAAGCTTTCTTT
cdr3_aa: CASIVGGGNTEAFF

j_call: TRBJ1-2
clone_size: -
v_call: TRBV5-6
d_call: -
cdr3_nt: TGTGCCAGCAGCTTGGGCCTTGGTGGGTATGGCTACACCTTC
cdr3_aa: CASSLGLGGYGYTF

j_call: TRBJ1-5
clone_size: -
v_call: TRBV4-3
d_call: TRBD1
cdr3_nt: TGCGCCAGCAGCCCAGATACAGGGGTTCAGCCCCAGCATTTT
cdr3_aa: CASSPDTGVQPQHF

j_call: TRBJ2-2
clone_size: -
v_call: TRBV5-1
d_call: TRBD2
cdr3_nt: TGCGCCAGCAGCGGCCGACTAGCGGGAAACACCGGGGAGCTGTTTTTT
cdr3_aa: CASSGRLAGNTGELFF

j_call: TRBJ2-7
clone_size: -
v_call: TRBV7-9
d_call: TRBD1
cdr3_nt: TGTGCCAGCAGCCCTGACAGGGGCCTCTCCTACGAGCAGTACTTC
cdr3_aa: CASSPDRGLSYEQYF

j_call: TRBJ2-5
clone_size: -
v_call: TRBV2
d_call: TRBD2
cdr3_nt: TGTGCCAGCAGTGCTAGCGGGGGGTCCGAGACCCAGTACTTC
cdr3_aa: CASSASGGSETQYF

j_call: TRBJ1-4
clone_size: -
v_call: TRBV5-6
d_call: -
cdr3_nt: TGTGCCAGCAGCTTGGTTAGGTGGGAAAATGAAAAACTGTTTTTT
cdr3_aa: CASSLVRWENEKLFF

j_call: TRBJ1-1
clone_size: -
v_call: TRBV30
d_call: -
cdr3_nt: TGTGCCTCCTCAGCGAGGCCTGAAGCTTTCTTT
cdr3_aa: CASSARPEAFF

j_call: TRBJ2-1
clone_size: -
v_call: TRBV7-2
d_call: TRBD2
cdr3_nt: TGTGCCAGCAGCTCCCTCAGCGGGAGGCCAAACAATGAGCAGTTCTTC
cdr3_aa: CASSSLSGRPNNEQFF

j_call: TRBJ2-1
clone_size: -
v_call: TRBV19
d_call: -
cdr3_nt: TGTGCCAGTAGTTTGGGACTGGCCTCCTACAATGAGCAGTTCTTC
cdr3_aa: CASSLGLASYNEQFF

j_call: TRBJ2-7
clone_size: -
v_call: TRBV28
d_call: -
cdr3_nt: TGTGCCAGCAACATGCAGGGGTACGCCTACGAGCAGTACTTC
cdr3_aa: CASNMQGYAYEQYF

j_call: TRBJ2-2
clone_size: once
v_call: TRBV2
d_call: TRBD2
cdr3_nt: TGTGCCAGCAGTTGGACTAGCGGGATGGTTGGTACCGGGGAGCTGTTTTTT
cdr3_aa: CASSWTSGMVGTGELFF

j_call: TRBJ1-2
clone_size: -
v_call: TRBV30
d_call: TRBD1
cdr3_nt: TGTGCCTGGAGGAGGGTGGAGGGGGCAGACTATGGCTACACCTTC
cdr3_aa: CAWRRVEGADYGYTF

j_call: TRBJ2-5
clone_size: -
v_call: TRBV7-9
d_call: -
cdr3_nt: TGTGCCAGCAGCCTCCCTTGGGACTCACAAGAGACCCAGTACTTC
cdr3_aa: CASSLPWDSQETQYF

j_call: TRBJ1-6
clone_size: -
v_call: TRBV5-6
d_call: -
cdr3_nt: TGTGCCAGCAGCTTGTTCGAAGGGGCCTGGGATTCACCCCTCCACTTT
cdr3_aa: CASSLFEGAWDSPLHF

j_call: TRBJ2-7
clone_size: -
v_call: TRBV28
d_call: TRBD2
cdr3_nt: TGTGCCAGCAGTTTTCCTGTGAGGCTAGCGGCTTACGAGCAGTACTTC
cdr3_aa: CASSFPVRLAAYEQYF

j_call: TRBJ2-2
clone_size: -
v_call: TRBV6-5
d_call: -
cdr3_nt: TGTGCCAGCACTCCCAGTCCCCAGAACACCGGGGAGCTGTTTTTT
cdr3_aa: CASTPSPQNTGELFF

j_call: TRBJ1-1
clone_size: once
v_call: TRBV6-1
d_call: -
cdr3_nt: TGTGCCAGCAGGAGCCTAATCGGGACGAACACTGAAGCTTTCTTT
cdr3_aa: CASRSLIGTNTEAFF

j_call: TRBJ1-1
clone_size: -
v_call: TRBV28
d_call: -
cdr3_nt: TGTGCCAGCAGTTTAATAAGGGGCACTGAAGCTTTCTTT
cdr3_aa: CASSLIRGTEAFF

j_call: TRBJ1-2
clone_size: -
v_call: TRBV28
d_call: -
cdr3_nt: TGTGCCAGCAGTTTACGACCGGACTATGGCTACACCTTC
cdr3_aa: CASSLRPDYGYTF

j_call: TRBJ2-7
clone_size: -
v_call: TRBV5-1
d_call: -
cdr3_nt: TGCGCCAGCAGCTTCGAGGGGGGTATCGGCTACGAGCAGTACTTC
cdr3_aa: CASSFEGGIGYEQYF

j_call: TRBJ2-7
clone_size: -
v_call: TRBV6-5
d_call: TRBD2
cdr3_nt: TGTGCCACTTCCCCGGGACTAGCGGACTACGAGCAGTACTTC
cdr3_aa: CATSPGLADYEQYF

j_call: TRBJ1-1
clone_size: -
v_call: TRBV21-1
d_call: -
cdr3_nt: TGTGCCAGCCATCGGCGGGGAGGTTTGACTGAAGCTTTCTTT
cdr3_aa: CASHRRGGLTEAFF

j_call: TRBJ2-1
clone_size: -
v_call: TRBV6-6
d_call: -
cdr3_nt: TGTGCCAGCAGTTCTGAGGGGGGTGAGCAGTTCTTC
cdr3_aa: CASSSEGGEQFF

j_call: TRBJ2-6
clone_size: -
v_call: TRBV6-1
d_call: -
cdr3_nt: TGTGCCAGCAGTGAAGCCCACAATTTGGGGGCCAACGTCCTGACTTTC
cdr3_aa: CASSEAHNLGANVLTF

j_call: TRBJ2-1
clone_size: -
v_call: TRBV13
d_call: TRBD2
cdr3_nt: TGTGCCAGCAGCTTACGGGCTAGCGGGAGGACCGATGAGCAGTTCTTC
cdr3_aa: CASSLRASGRTDEQFF

j_call: TRBJ2-7
clone_size: -
v_call: TRBV4-3
d_call: -
cdr3_nt: TGCGCCAGCAGCTACGACCTCGAGGGCGAGCAGTACTTC
cdr3_aa: CASSYDLEGEQYF

j_call: TRBJ2-7
clone_size: once
v_call: TRBV5-1
d_call: TRBD2
cdr3_nt: TGCGCCAGCAGCGATAGCGGGTACGAGCAGTACTTC
cdr3_aa: CASSDSGYEQYF

j_call: TRBJ2-5
clone_size: -
v_call: TRBV14
d_call: -
cdr3_nt: TGTGCCAGCAGCCAAGAATGGGACACACCAGGGACCCAGTACTTC
cdr3_aa: CASSQEWDTPGTQYF

j_call: TRBJ1-1
clone_size: once
v_call: TRBV18
d_call: -
cdr3_nt: TGTGCCAGCTCACCACCAATGGTGGTCGCGGTTGAAGCTTTCTTT
cdr3_aa: CASSPPMVVAVEAFF

j_call: TRBJ2-5
clone_size: -
v_call: TRBV20-1
d_call: -
cdr3_nt: TGCAGTGCGAAGGGGCCGGAGACCCAGTACTTC
cdr3_aa: CSAKGPETQYF

j_call: TRBJ2-2
clone_size: -
v_call: TRBV9
d_call: TRBD2
cdr3_nt: TGTGCCAGCAGCGTAGGGGGAGGGCTGGACACCGGGGAGCTGTTTTTT
cdr3_aa: CASSVGGGLDTGELFF

j_call: TRBJ2-7
clone_size: -
v_call: TRBV11-2
d_call: TRBD2
cdr3_nt: TGTGCCAGCAGCTTAGGGGCTAGCGGGGCCTACGAGCAGTACTTC
cdr3_aa: CASSLGASGAYEQYF

j_call: TRBJ2-7
clone_size: -
v_call: TRBV11-2
d_call: -
cdr3_nt: TGTGCTAGCAGCTTAGGTTGGGACGAGCAGTACTTC
cdr3_aa: CASSLGWDEQYF

j_call: TRBJ1-4
clone_size: once
v_call: TRBV11-2
d_call: -
cdr3_nt: TGTGCCAGCAGCTTAGATGGAAGGACAGTCGGAACTAATGAAAAACTGTTTTTT
cdr3_aa: CASSLDGRTVGTNEKLFF

j_call: TRBJ2-1
clone_size: -
v_call: TRBV11-2
d_call: -
cdr3_nt: TGTGCCAGCAGCTTAGGTGACTTCCACCACAATGAGCAGTTCTTC
cdr3_aa: CASSLGDFHHNEQFF

j_call: TRBJ2-2
clone_size: -
v_call: TRBV7-6
d_call: TRBD2
cdr3_nt: TGTGCCAGCAGCCACCCTCGGGAACTAGCGGGGAACACCGGGGAGCTGTTTTTT
cdr3_aa: CASSHPRELAGNTGELFF

j_call: TRBJ1-2
clone_size: -
v_call: TRBV29-1
d_call: -
cdr3_nt: TGCAGCGTTGAAGATTGGAGGGAGCATGGCTACACCTTC
cdr3_aa: CSVEDWREHGYTF

j_call: TRBJ1-2
clone_size: -
v_call: TRBV5-4
d_call: -
cdr3_nt: TGTGCCAGCTCCGCCGTTAACCCAACCGACAGATTTAACTATGGCTACACCTTC
cdr3_aa: CASSAVNPTDRFNYGYTF

j_call: TRBJ2-3
clone_size: once
v_call: TRBV28
d_call: -
cdr3_nt: TGTGCCAGCAGTTTATCGGTCGGGGGTGCTAGCACAGATACGCAGTATTTT
cdr3_aa: CASSLSVGGASTDTQYF

j_call: TRBJ2-5
clone_size: -
v_call: TRBV7-2
d_call: -
cdr3_nt: TGTGCCAGCAGCTTAAGACAGAGATTAGAGACCCAGTACTTC
cdr3_aa: CASSLRQRLETQYF

j_call: TRBJ1-2
clone_size: -
v_call: TRBV10-1
d_call: TRBD1
cdr3_nt: TGCGCCAGCACCACCGCCCCGACAGGGGGCGAGGAGGATAGGGGCTACACCTTC
cdr3_aa: CASTTAPTGGEEDRGYTF

j_call: TRBJ1-4
clone_size: once
v_call: TRBV21-1
d_call: -
cdr3_nt: TGTGCCAGATGGAGGGGGACAGGGAATGCAACTAATGAAAAACTGTTTTTT
cdr3_aa: CARWRGTGNATNEKLFF

j_call: TRBJ1-3
clone_size: once
v_call: TRBV6-1
d_call: -
cdr3_nt: TGTGCCAGCAGTTTGGACCCGAGCGGAAACACCATATATTTT
cdr3_aa: CASSLDPSGNTIYF

j_call: TRBJ1-4
clone_size: -
v_call: TRBV7-2
d_call: -
cdr3_nt: TGTGCCAGCAGCTTAGGGGCAGGGGTGGCTAATGAAAAACTGTTTTTT
cdr3_aa: CASSLGAGVANEKLFF

j_call: TRBJ2-7
clone_size: -
v_call: TRBV27
d_call: TRBD2
cdr3_nt: TGTGCCAGCAGTTCCAGTACTAGCGGCACCTTTTACGAGCAGTACTTC
cdr3_aa: CASSSSTSGTFYEQYF

j_call: TRBJ2-4
clone_size: -
v_call: TRBV5-1
d_call: -
cdr3_nt: TGCGCCAGCAGCGGTTCCAGCAAAAACATTCAGTACTTC
cdr3_aa: CASSGSSKNIQYF

j_call: TRBJ1-2
clone_size: -
v_call: TRBV27
d_call: -
cdr3_nt: TGTGCCAGCAGTTCACGGGCTTCCTATGGCTACACCTTC
cdr3_aa: CASSSRASYGYTF

j_call: TRBJ1-2
clone_size: few
v_call: TRBV6-1
d_call: -
cdr3_nt: TGTGCCAGCAGTGAATATCTGGGGTCAGGCTACACCTTC
cdr3_aa: CASSEYLGSGYTF

j_call: TRBJ1-1
clone_size: once
v_call: TRBV28
d_call: -
cdr3_nt: TGTGCCAGCAGTTTTAGGGGGGTAGGCACTGAAGCTTTCTTT
cdr3_aa: CASSFRGVGTEAFF

j_call: TRBJ2-3
clone_size: -
v_call: TRBV7-9
d_call: -
cdr3_nt: TGTGCCAGCAGCTCTTCAGCAGCGGGCGCAGATGTGGCGCAGTATTTT
cdr3_aa: CASSSSAAGADVAQYF